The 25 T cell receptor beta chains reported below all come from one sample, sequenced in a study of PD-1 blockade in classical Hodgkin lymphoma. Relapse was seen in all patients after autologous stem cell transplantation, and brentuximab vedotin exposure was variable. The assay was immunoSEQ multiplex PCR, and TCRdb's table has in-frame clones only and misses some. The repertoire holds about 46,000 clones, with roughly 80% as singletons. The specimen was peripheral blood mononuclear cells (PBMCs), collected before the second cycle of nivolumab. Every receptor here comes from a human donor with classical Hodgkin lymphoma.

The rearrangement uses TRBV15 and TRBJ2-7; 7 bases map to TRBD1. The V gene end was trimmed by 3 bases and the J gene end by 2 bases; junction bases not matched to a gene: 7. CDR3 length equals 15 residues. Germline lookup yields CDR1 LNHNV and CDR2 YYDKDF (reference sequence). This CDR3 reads CATSRGTGTAYEQYF. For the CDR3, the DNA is TGTGCCACCAGCAGGGGGACCGGGACAGCCTACGAGCAGTACTTC.

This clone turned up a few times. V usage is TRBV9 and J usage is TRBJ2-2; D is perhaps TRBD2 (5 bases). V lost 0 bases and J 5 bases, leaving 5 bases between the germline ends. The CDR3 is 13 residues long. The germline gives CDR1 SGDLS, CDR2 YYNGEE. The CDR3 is CASSVGGTGELFF. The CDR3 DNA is TGTGCCAGCAGCGTAGGAGGGACCGGGGAGCTGTTTTTT.

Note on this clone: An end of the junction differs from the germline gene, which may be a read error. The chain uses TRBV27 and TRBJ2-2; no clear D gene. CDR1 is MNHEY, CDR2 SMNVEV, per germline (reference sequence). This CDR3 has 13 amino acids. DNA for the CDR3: TGTGCCACCAGTCAGATTAACACCGGGGAGCTGTTTTTT. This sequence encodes CATSQINTGELFF.

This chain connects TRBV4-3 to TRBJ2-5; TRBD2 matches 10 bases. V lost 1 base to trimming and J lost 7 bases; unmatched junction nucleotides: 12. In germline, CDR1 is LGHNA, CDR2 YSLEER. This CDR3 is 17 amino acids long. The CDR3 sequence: CASSQVVTSGPTGTQYF. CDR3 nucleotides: TGCGCCAGCAGCCAAGTAGTGACTAGCGGGCCCACGGGGACCCAGTACTTC.

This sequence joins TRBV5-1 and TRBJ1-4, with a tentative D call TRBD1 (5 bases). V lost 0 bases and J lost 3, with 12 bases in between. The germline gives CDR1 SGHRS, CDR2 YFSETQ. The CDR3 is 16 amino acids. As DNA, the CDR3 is TGCGCCAGCAGCTTGGACGCCGGGGCCCCTAATGAAAAACTGTTTTTT. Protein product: CASSLDAGAPNEKLFF.

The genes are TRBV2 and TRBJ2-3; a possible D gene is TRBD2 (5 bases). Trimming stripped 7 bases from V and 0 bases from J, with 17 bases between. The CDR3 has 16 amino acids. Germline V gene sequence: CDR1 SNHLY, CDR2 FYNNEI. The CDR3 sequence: CASTTWELTSTDTQYF. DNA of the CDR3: TGTGCCAGCACCACGTGGGAGCTTACTAGCACAGATACGCAGTATTTT.

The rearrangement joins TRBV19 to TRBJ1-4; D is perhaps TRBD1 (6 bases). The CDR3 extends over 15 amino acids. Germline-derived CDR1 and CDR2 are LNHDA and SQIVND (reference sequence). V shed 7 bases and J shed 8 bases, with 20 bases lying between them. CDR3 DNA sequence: TGTGCCAGTAAGAGGGCGACAGGATCTTACGAAAAACTGTTTTTT. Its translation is CASKRATGSYEKLFF.

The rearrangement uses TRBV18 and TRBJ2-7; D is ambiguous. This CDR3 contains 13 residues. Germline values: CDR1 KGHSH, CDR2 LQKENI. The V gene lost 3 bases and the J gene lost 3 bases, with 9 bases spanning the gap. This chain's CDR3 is CASSPTTDYEQYF. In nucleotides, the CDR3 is TGTGCCAGCTCACCGACGACGGACTACGAGCAGTACTTC.

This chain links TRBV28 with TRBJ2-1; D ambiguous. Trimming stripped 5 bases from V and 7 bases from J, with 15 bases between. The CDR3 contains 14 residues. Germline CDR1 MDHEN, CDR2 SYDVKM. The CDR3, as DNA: TGTGCCAGCAGTAAGGCAGGTTCGACGAATGAGCAGTTCTTC. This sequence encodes CASSKAGSTNEQFF.

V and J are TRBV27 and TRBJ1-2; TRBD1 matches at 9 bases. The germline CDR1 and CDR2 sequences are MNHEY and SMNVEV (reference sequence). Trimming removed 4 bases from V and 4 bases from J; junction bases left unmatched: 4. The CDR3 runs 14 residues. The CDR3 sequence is CASSSRTGAYGYTF. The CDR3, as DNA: TGTGCCAGCAGTTCTCGGACAGGGGCCTATGGCTACACCTTC.

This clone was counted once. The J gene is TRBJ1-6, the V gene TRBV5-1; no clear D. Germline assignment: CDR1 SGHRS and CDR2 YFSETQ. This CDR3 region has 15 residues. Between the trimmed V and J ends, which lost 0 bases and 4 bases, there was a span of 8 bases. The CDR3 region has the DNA TGCGCCAGCAGCTTGGGGAGGTTATATAATTCACCCCTCCACTTT. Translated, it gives CASSLGRLYNSPLHF.

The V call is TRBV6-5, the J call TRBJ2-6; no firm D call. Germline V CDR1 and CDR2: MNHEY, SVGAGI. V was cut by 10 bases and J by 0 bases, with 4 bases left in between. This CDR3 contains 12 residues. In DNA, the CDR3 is TGTGCCACCCTCTCTGGGGCCAACGTCCTGACTTTC. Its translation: CATLSGANVLTF.

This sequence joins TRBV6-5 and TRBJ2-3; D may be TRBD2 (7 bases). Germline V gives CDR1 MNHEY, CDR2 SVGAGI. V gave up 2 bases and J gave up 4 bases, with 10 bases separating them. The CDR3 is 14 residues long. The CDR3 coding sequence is TGTGCCAGCAGTTACCAGGGGAGGGCAGATACGCAGTATTTT. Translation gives CASSYQGRADTQYF.

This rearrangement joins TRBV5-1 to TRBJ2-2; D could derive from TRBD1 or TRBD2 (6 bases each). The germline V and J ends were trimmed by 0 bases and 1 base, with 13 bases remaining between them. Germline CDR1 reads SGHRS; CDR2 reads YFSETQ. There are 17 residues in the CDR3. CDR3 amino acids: CASSLESGGLNTGELFF. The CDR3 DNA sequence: TGCGCCAGCAGCTTGGAGTCTGGGGGGCTGAACACCGGGGAGCTGTTTTTT. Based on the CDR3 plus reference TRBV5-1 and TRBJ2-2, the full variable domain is KAGVTQTPRYLIKTRGQQVTLSCSPISGHRSVSWYQQTPGQGLQFLFEYFSETQRNKGNFPGRFSGRQFSNSRSEMNVSTLELGDSALYLCASSLESGGLNTGELFFGEGSRLTVL.

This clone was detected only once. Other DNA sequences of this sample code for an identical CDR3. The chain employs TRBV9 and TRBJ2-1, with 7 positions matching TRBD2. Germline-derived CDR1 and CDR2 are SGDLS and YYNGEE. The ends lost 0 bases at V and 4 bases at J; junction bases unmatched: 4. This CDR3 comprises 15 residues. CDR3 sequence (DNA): TGTGCCAGCAGCGTAGGCGGGAGTACATACAATGAGCAGTTCTTC. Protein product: CASSVGGSTYNEQFF.

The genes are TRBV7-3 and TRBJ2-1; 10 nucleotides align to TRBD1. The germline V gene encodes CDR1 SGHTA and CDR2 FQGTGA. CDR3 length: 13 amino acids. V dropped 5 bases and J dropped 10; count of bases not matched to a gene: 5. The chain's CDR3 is CASSAGQGGEQFF. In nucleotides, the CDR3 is TGTGCCAGCAGCGCCGGACAGGGGGGCGAGCAGTTCTTC.

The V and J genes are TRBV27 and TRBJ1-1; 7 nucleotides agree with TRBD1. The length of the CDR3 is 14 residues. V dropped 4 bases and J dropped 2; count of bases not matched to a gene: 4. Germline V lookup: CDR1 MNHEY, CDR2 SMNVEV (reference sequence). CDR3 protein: CASSYKGANTEAFF. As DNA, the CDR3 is TGTGCCAGCAGTTACAAGGGGGCTAACACTGAAGCTTTCTTT.

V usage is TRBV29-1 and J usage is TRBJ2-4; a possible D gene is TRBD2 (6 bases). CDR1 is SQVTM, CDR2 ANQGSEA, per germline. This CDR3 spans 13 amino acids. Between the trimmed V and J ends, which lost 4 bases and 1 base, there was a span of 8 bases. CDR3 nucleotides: TGCAGCGTTGGGGACTTTGCCAAAAACATTCAGTACTTC. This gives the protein CSVGDFAKNIQYF.

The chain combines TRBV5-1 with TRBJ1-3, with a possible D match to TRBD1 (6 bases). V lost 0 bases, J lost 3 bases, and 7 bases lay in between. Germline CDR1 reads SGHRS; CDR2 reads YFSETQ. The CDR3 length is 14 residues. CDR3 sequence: CASSLEQGGNTIYF. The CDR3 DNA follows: TGCGCCAGCAGCTTGGAACAGGGTGGAAACACCATATATTTT.

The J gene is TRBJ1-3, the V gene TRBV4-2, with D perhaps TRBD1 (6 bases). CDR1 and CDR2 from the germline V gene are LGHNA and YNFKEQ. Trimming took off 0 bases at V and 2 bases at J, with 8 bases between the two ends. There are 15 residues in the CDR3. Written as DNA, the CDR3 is TGTGCCAGCAGCCAAGAAAACAGGGCTGGAAACACCATATATTTT. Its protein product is CASSQENRAGNTIYF.

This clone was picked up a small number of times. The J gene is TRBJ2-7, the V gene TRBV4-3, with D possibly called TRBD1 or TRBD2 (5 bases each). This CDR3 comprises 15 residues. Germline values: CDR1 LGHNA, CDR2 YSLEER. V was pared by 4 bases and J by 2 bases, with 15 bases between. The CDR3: CASSRGAADPYEQYF. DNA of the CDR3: TGCGCCAGCAGCCGAGGGGCAGCGGACCCCTACGAGCAGTACTTC.

This CDR3 reads CASSEGTGLGSNQPQHF. DNA of the CDR3: TGTGCCAGCAGTGAAGGGACGGGTCTCGGTAGCAATCAGCCCCAGCATTTT. The chain joins TRBV2 to TRBJ1-5; D remains ambiguous. This CDR3 has 17 amino acids. Trimming took 1 base from V and 0 from J, leaving 13 bases between them. Germline values: CDR1 SNHLY, CDR2 FYNNEI.

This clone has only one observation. The CDR3 loop is CASRGPGLDRSPLHF. DNA for the CDR3: TGTGCCAGCAGGGGACCGGGACTGGATCGGTCACCCCTCCACTTT. V and J are TRBV11-2 and TRBJ1-6, with D perhaps matching TRBD1 (5 bases). This CDR3 has 15 residues. Trimming took 6 bases from V and 10 from J, leaving 19 bases between them. CDR1 is SGHAT and CDR2 is FQNNGV in the germline V gene.

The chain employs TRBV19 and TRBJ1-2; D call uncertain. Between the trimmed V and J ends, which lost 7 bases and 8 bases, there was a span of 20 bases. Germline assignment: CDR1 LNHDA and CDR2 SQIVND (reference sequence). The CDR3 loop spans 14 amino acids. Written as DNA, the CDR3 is TGTGCCAGTACCTACGGGGATGGGGTTAGCGGCTACACCTTC. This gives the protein CASTYGDGVSGYTF.

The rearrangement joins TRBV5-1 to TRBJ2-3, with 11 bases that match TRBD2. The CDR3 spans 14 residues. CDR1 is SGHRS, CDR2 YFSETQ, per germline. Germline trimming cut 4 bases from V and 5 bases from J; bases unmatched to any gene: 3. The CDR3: CASSALAGEDTQYF. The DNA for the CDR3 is TGCGCCAGCAGCGCACTAGCGGGAGAAGATACGCAGTATTTT. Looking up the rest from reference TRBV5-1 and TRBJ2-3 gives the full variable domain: KAGVTQTPRYLIKTRGQQVTLSCSPISGHRSVSWYQQTPGQGLQFLFEYFSETQRNKGNFPGRFSGRQFSNSRSEMNVSTLELGDSALYLCASSALAGEDTQYFGPGTRLTVL.